This T cell receptor beta chain was recorded in a study of CD8 T cells in ankylosing spondylitis. TCRdb reprocessed the 5' RACE reads with MiXCR, giving one entry per CDR3 protein. This table has 200,000 to 250,000 distinct CDR3 sequences, about 26% appearing once. This CDR3 contains 15 residues. Trimming pared 6 bases from V and 6 bases from J, leaving 18 bases between. Germline lookup yields CDR1 MNHNS and CDR2 SASEGT. This clonotype has only a few counts. Specimen: blood, either unsorted or a sorted T cell fraction (not recorded which). The V call is TRBV6-1, the J call TRBJ1-5; D is unclear. This TCR was recovered from a male donor with ankylosing spondylitis or in good health (not recorded which). Here the CDR3 reads CASRAIPGSGQPQHF. In DNA form, the CDR3 reads TGTGCCAGCAGAGCCATACCCGGTTCAGGTCAGCCCCAGCATTTT.